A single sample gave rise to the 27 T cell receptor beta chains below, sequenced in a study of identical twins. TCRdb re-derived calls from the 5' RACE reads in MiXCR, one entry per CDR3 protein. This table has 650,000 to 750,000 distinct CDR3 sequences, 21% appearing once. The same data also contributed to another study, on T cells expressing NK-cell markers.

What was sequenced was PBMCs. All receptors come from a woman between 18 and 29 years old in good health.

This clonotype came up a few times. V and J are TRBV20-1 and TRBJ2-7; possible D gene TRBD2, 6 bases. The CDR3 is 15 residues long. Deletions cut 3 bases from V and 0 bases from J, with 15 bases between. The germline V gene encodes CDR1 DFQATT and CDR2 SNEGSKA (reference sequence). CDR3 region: CSARDKLAPSYEQYF. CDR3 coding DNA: TGCAGTGCTAGGGACAAGCTAGCGCCCTCCTACGAGCAGTACTTC.

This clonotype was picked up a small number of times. The CDR3 here is CASSFGRGTNTGELFF. As DNA, the CDR3 is TGTGCCAGCAGCTTCGGGAGGGGTACGAACACCGGGGAGCTGTTTTTT. The chain couples TRBV7-2 to TRBJ2-2; 8 bases fit TRBD2. Germline assignment: CDR1 SGHTA and CDR2 FQGNSA. This CDR3 is 16 amino acids long. V trimming: 3 bases; J trimming: 0 bases; junction bases outside the gene matches: 3.

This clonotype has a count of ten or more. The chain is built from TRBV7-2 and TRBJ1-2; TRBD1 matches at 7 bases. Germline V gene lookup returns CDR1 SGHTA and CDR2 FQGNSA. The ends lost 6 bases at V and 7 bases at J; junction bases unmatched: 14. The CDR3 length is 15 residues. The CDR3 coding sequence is TGTGCCAGCAGGAGGGGGGCAGGGGGTATAGGTGGCTACACCTTC. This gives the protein CASRRGAGGIGGYTF.

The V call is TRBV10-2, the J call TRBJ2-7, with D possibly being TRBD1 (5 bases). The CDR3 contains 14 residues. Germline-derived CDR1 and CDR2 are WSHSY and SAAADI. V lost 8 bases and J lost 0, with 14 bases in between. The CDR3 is CASGRQSDSYEQYF. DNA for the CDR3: TGCGCCAGCGGGCGACAGTCGGACTCCTACGAGCAGTACTTC.

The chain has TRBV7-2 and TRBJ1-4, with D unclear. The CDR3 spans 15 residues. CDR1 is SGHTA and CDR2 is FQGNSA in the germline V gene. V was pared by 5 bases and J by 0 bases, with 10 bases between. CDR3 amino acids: CASSLNPATNEKLFF. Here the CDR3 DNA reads TGTGCCAGCAGCCTCAATCCTGCAACTAATGAAAAACTGTTTTTT.

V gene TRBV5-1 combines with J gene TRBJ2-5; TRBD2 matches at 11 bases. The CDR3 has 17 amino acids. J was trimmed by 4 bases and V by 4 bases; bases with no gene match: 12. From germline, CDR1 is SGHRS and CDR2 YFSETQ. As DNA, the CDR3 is TGCGCCAGCAGCCATCCCCGTCCTAGCGGGGGGCGAGAGACCCAGTACTTC. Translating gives CASSHPRPSGGRETQYF.

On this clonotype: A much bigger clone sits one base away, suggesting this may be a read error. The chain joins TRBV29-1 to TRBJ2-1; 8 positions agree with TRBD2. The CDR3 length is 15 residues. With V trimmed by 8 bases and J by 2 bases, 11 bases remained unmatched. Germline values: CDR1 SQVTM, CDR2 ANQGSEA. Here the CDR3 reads CSITGGGNPYNEQFF. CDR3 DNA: TGCAGCATCACCGGGGGGGGCAACCCCTACAATGAGCAGTTCTTC.

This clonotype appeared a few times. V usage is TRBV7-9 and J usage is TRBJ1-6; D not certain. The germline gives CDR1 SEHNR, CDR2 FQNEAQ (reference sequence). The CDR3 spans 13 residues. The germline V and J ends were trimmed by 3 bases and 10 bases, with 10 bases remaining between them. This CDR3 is CASSFGGRSPLHF. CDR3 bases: TGTGCCAGCAGCTTCGGTGGGCGCTCACCCCTCCACTTT. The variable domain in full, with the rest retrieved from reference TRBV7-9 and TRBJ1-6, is DTGVSQNPRHKITKRGQNVTFRCDPISEHNRLYWYRQTLGQGPEFLTYFQNEAQLEKSRLLSDRFSAERPKGSFSTLEIQRTEQGDSAMYLCASSFGGRSPLHFGNGTRLTVT.

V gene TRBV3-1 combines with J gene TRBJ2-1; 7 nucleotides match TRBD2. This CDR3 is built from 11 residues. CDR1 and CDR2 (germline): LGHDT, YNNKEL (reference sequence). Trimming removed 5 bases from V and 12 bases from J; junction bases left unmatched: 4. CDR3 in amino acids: CASSYSSGQFF. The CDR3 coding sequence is TGTGCCAGCAGCTACTCTAGCGGGCAGTTCTTC.

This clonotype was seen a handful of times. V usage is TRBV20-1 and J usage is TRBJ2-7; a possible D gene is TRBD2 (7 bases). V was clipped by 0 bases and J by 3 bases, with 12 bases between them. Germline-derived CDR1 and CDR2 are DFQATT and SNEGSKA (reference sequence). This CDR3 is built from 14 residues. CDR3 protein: CSARDRGGGYEQYF. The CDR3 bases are TGCAGTGCTAGAGATCGGGGAGGGGGCTACGAGCAGTACTTC.

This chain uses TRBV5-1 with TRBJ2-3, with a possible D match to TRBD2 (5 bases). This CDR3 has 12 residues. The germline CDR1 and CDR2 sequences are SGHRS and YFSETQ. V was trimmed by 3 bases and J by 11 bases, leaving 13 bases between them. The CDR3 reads CASSSAGGRQYF. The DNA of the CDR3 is TGCGCCAGCAGCTCCGCGGGTGGGAGGCAGTATTTT. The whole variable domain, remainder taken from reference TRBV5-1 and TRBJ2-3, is KAGVTQTPRYLIKTRGQQVTLSCSPISGHRSVSWYQQTPGQGLQFLFEYFSETQRNKGNFPGRFSGRQFSNSRSEMNVSTLELGDSALYLCASSSAGGRQYFGPGTRLTVL.

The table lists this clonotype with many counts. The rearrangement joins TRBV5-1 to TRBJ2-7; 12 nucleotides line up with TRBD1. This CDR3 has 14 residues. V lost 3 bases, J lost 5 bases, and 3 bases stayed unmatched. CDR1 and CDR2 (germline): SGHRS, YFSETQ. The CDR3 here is CASSSGTGGDEQYF. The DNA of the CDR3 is TGCGCCAGCAGCTCGGGGACAGGGGGCGACGAGCAGTACTTC.

This chain's CDR3 is CAISENTYGYTF. In nucleotides, the CDR3 is TGTGCCATCAGTGAGAACACCTATGGCTACACCTTC. The chain carries TRBV10-3 and TRBJ1-2; no definite D call. With 2 bases removed from V and 4 bases from J, the gap between germline ends came to 5 bases. The CDR3 runs 12 residues. Germline lookup yields CDR1 ENHRY and CDR2 SYGVKD.

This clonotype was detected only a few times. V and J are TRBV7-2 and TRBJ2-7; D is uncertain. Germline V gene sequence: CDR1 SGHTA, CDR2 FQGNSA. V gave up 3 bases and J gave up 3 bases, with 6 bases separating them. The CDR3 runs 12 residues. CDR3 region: CASSFRFYEQYF. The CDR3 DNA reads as TGTGCCAGCAGCTTTCGGTTCTACGAGCAGTACTTC.

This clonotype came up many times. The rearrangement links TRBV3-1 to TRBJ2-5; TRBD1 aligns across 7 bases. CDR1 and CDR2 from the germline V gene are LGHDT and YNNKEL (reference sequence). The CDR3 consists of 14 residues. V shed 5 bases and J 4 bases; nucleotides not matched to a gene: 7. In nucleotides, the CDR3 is TGTGCCAGCAGCTTTAACAGGGGACGAGAGACCCAGTACTTC. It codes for CASSFNRGRETQYF.

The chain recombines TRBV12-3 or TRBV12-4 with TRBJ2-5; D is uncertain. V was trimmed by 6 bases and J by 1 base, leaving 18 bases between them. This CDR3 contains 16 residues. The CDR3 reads CASSLGPKTIQETQYF. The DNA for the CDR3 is TGTGCCAGCAGCCTCGGACCGAAAACCATCCAAGAGACCCAGTACTTC.

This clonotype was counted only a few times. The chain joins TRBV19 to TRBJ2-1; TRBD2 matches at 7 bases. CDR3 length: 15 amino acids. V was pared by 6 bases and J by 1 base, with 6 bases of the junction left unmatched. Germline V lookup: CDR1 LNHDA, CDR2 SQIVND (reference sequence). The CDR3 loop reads CASSTWGGSYNEQFF. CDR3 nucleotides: TGTGCCAGTAGCACCTGGGGGGGTTCCTACAATGAGCAGTTCTTC.

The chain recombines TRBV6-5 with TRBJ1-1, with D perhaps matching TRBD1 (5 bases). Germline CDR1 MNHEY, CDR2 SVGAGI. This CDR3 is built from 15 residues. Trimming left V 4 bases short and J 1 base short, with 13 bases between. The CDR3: CASSWGGPWNTEAFF. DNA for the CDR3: TGTGCCAGCAGTTGGGGGGGACCTTGGAACACTGAAGCTTTCTTT.

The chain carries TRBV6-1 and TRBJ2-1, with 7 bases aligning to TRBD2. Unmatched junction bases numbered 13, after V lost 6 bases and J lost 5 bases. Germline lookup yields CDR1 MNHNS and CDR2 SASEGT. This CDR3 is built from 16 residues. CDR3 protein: CASRPTPGLPDNEQFF. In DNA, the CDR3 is TGTGCCAGCAGACCCACCCCGGGACTACCAGACAATGAGCAGTTCTTC.

CDR3 region: CSGTLGTDTQYF. The CDR3 nucleotides are TGCAGCGGTACACTAGGGACAGATACGCAGTATTTT. The rearrangement uses TRBV29-1 and TRBJ2-3, with TRBD2 as a possible D gene (5 bases). V lost 7 bases and J lost 3, with 11 bases in between. Germline values: CDR1 SQVTM, CDR2 ANQGSEA. CDR3 length: 12 residues.

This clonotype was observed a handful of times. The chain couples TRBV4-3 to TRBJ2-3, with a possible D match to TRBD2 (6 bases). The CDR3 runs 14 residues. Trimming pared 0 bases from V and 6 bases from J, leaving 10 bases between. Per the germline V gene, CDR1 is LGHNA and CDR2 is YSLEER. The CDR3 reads CASSQEWGRDTQYF. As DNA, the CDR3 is TGCGCCAGCAGCCAAGAATGGGGGAGGGATACGCAGTATTTT.

CDR3 sequence: CASSADSETQYF. CDR3 bases: TGCGCCAGCAGCGCGGACTCAGAGACCCAGTACTTC. The chain links TRBV5-1 to TRBJ2-5; a weak D match, TRBD2 (5 bases). This CDR3 has 12 residues. Germline loops: CDR1 SGHRS, CDR2 YFSETQ. Trimming stripped 4 bases from V and 4 bases from J, with 8 bases between.

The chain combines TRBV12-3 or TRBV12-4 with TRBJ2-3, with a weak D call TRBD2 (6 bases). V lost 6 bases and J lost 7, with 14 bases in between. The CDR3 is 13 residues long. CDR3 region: CASRPDGTYTQYF. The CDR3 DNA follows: TGTGCCAGCAGGCCGGACGGGACTTATACGCAGTATTTT.

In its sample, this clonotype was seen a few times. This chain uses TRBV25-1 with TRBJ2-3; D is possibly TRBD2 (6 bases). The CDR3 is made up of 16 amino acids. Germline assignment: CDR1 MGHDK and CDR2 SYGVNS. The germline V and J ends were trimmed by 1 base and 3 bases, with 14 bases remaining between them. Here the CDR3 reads CASSESVGGWTDTQYF. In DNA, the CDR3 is TGTGCCAGCAGTGAATCGGTGGGGGGATGGACAGATACGCAGTATTTT. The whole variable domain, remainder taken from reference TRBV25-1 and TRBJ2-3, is EADIYQTPRYLVIGTGKKITLECSQTMGHDKMYWYQQDPGMELHLIHYSYGVNSTEKGDLSSESTVSRIRTEHFPLTLESARPSHTSQYLCASSESVGGWTDTQYFGPGTRLTVL.

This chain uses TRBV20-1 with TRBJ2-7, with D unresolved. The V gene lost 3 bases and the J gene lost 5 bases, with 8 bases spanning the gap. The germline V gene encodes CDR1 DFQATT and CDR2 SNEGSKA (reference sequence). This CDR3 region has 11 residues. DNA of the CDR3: TGCAGTGCTAGTGATGGGCACGAGCAGTACTTC. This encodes CSASDGHEQYF.

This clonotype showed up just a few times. For the CDR3, the DNA is TGTGCCAGCAGCTTGGATCTGGTTTATGGCTACACCTTC. Its protein is CASSLDLVYGYTF. V and J are TRBV5-6 and TRBJ1-2; D call uncertain. Germline V gene data show CDR1 as SGHDT and CDR2 as YYEEEE. The CDR3 contains 13 residues. Deletions cut 0 bases from V and 5 bases from J, with 8 bases between.

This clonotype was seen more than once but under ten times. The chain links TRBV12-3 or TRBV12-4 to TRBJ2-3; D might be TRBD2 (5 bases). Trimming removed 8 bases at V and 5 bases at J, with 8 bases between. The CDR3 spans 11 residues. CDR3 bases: TGTGCCAGCCGGAGGAGAGATACGCAGTATTTT. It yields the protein CASRRRDTQYF.